This T cell receptor (beta chain) originates from a study of cytomegalovirus exposure and HLA in healthy donors. Germline V lookup: CDR1 LNHNV, CDR2 YYDKDF (reference sequence). V dropped 5 bases and J dropped 5 bases, with 16 bases sitting between them. The CDR3 sequence is 15 residues long. A multiplex PCR was run with 60 Vbeta primers and 13 Jbeta primers. The protocol was immunoSEQ multiplex PCR, while the TCRdb copy is restricted to in-frame clones and leaves out a portion. The table lists about 72,000 clones, roughly 78% of them singletons. Comment on this clone: Its antigen is undetermined.

Study-level findings and limits: A later analysis reportedly found that, within productive TCRs, an Asian-associated ancestry cluster had fewer N-insertions than the mean observed across the approximately 670 donors. When presence/absence was analysed, sequencing depth was taken to be roughly uniform across donors. HLA alleles showed associations with around 15,000 TCR beta sequences in a later analysis, at a 0.05 false discovery rate. Most TCR sequences were uncommon, yet certain public TCRs appeared in many donors.

The source of this sequence is a man aged 18 to 29 in good health and CMV-seronegative. What was sequenced was PBMCs. The chain uses TRBV15 and TRBJ2-1; D perhaps matches TRBD2 (6 bases). In DNA form, the CDR3 reads TGTGCCACCAGCCGGTCCCGGGAGAGTGACAATGAGCAGTTCTTC. Residues: CATSRSRESDNEQFF.